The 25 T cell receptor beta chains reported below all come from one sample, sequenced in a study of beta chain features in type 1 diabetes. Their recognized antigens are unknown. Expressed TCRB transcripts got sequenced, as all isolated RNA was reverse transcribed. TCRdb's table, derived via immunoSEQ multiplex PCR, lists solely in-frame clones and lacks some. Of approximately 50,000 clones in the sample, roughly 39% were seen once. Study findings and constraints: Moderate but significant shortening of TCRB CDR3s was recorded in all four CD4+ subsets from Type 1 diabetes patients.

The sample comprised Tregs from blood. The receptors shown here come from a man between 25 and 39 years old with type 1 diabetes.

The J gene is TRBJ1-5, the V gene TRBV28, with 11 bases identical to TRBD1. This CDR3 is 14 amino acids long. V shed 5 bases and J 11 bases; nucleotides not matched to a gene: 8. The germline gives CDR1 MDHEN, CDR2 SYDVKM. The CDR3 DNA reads TGTGCCAGCAGTCGCACCGGGACAGGGGGTTCCCAGCATTTT. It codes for CASSRTGTGGSQHF.

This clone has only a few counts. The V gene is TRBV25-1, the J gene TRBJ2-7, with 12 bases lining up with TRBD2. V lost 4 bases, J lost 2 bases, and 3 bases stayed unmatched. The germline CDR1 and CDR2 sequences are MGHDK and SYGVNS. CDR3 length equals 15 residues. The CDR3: CASSGTSGGTYEQYF. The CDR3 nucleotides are TGTGCCAGCAGTGGTACTAGCGGGGGGACCTACGAGCAGTACTTC.

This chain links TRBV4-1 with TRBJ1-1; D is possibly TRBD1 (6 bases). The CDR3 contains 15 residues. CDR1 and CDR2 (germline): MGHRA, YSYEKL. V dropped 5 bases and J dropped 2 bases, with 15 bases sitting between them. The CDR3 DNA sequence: TGCGCCAGCAGCTCGCCTAGGGGGGGCAACACTGAAGCTTTCTTT. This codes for CASSSPRGGNTEAFF.

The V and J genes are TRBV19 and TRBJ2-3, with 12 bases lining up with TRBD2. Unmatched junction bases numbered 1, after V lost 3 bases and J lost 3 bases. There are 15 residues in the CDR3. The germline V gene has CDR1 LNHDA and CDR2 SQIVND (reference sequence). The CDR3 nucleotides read TGTGCCAGTAGTATCCTAGCGGGAGGGACAGATACGCAGTATTTT. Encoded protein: CASSILAGGTDTQYF.

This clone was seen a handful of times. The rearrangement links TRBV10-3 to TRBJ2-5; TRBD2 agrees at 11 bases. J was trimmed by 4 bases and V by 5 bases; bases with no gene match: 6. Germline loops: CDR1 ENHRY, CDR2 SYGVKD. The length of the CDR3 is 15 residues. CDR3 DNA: TGTGCCATCAGTCTTAGCGGGAGGGCTGGAGAGACCCAGTACTTC. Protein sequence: CAISLSGRAGETQYF.

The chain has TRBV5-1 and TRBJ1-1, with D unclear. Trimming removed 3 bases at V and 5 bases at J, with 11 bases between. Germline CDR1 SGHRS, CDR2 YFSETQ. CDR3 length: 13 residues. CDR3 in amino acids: CASSSSEGTEAFF. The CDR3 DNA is TGCGCCAGCAGCTCTTCGGAGGGAACTGAAGCTTTCTTT. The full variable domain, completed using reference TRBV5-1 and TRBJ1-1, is KAGVTQTPRYLIKTRGQQVTLSCSPISGHRSVSWYQQTPGQGLQFLFEYFSETQRNKGNFPGRFSGRQFSNSRSEMNVSTLELGDSALYLCASSSSEGTEAFFGQGTRLTVV.

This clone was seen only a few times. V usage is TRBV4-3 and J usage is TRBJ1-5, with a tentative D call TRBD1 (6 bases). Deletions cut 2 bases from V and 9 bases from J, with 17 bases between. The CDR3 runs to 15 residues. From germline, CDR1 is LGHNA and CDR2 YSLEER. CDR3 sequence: CASSQTWTAASPQHF. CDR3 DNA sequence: TGCGCCAGCAGCCAAACTTGGACAGCCGCCTCGCCCCAGCATTTT.

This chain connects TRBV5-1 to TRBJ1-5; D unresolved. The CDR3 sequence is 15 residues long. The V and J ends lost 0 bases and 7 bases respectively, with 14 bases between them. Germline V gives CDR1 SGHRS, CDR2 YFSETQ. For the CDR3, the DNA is TGCGCCAGCAGCTTGGGATTCGGGGAAGGGCAGCCCCAGCATTTT. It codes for CASSLGFGEGQPQHF. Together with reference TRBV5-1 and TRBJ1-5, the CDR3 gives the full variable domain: KAGVTQTPRYLIKTRGQQVTLSCSPISGHRSVSWYQQTPGQGLQFLFEYFSETQRNKGNFPGRFSGRQFSNSRSEMNVSTLELGDSALYLCASSLGFGEGQPQHFGDGTRLSIL.

The CDR3 loop reads CASGDNTEAFF. In nucleotides, the CDR3 is TGTGCATCCGGGGATAACACTGAAGCTTTCTTT. The rearrangement uses TRBV2 and TRBJ1-1; D is unclear. CDR3 size: 11 residues. Germline-derived CDR1 and CDR2 are SNHLY and FYNNEI.

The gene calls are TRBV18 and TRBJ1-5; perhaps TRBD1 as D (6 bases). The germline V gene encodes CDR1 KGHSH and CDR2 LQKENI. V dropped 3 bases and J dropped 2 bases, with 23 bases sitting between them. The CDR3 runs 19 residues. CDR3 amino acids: CASSPQSPTGRVGNQPQHF. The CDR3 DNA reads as TGTGCCAGCTCACCTCAAAGCCCCACAGGGAGGGTGGGCAATCAGCCCCAGCATTTT.

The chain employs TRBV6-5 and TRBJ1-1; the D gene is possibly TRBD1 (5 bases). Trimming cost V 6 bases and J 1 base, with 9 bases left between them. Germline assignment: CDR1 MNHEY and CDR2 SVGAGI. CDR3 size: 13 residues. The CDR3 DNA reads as TGTGCCAGCAGGCAGGGTCAGAACACTGAAGCTTTCTTT. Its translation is CASRQGQNTEAFF.

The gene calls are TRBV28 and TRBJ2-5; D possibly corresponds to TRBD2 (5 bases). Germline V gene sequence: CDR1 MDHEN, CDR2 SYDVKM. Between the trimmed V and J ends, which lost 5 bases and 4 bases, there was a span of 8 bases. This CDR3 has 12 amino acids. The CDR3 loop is CASSIEGETQYF. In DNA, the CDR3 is TGTGCCAGCAGTATTGAGGGAGAGACCCAGTACTTC.

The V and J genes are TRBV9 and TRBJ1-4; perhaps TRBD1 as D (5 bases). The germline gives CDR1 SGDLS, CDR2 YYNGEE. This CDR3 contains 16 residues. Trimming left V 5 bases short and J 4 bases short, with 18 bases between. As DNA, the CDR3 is TGTGCCAGCAGTCCCCGAGGTGGGGCTTTTAATGAAAAACTGTTTTTT. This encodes CASSPRGGAFNEKLFF.

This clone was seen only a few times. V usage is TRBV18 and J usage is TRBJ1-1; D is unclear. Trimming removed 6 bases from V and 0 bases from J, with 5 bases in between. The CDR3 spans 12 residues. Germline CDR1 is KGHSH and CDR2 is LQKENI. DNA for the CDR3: TGTGCCAGCTCGGGCCTGAACACTGAAGCTTTCTTT. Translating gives CASSGLNTEAFF.

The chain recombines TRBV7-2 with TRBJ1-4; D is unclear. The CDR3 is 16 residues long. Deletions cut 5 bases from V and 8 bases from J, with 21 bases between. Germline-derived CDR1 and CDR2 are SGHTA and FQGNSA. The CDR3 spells CASSNGRTGGLEKLFF. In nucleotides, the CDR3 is TGTGCCAGCAGCAACGGGAGGACTGGAGGGTTAGAAAAACTGTTTTTT. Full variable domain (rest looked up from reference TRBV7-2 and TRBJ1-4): GAGVSQSPSNKVTEKGKDVELRCDPISGHTALYWYRQSLGQGLEFLIYFQGNSAPDKSGLPSDRFSAERTGGSVSTLTIQRTQQEDSAVYLCASSNGRTGGLEKLFFGSGTQLSVL.

The CDR3: CSVDTGTGVNGYTF. The CDR3 region has the DNA TGCAGCGTGGATACCGGGACAGGGGTCAATGGCTACACCTTC. This rearrangement joins TRBV29-1 to TRBJ1-2, with 10 bases identical to TRBD1. This CDR3 region has 14 residues. The J segment lost 6 bases and the V segment lost 6 bases, leaving 10 bases of the junction unmatched. Germline CDR1 and CDR2: SQVTM and ANQGSEA.

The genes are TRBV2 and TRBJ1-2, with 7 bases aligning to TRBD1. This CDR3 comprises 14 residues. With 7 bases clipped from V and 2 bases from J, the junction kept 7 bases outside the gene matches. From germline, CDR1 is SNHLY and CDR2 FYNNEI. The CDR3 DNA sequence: TGTGCCAGCAACGGACAGGTGCCAAACTATGGCTACACCTTC. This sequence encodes CASNGQVPNYGYTF.

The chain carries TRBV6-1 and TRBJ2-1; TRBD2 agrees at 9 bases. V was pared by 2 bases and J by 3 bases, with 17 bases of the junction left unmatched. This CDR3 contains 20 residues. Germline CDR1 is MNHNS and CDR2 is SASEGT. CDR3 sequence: CASSETGGTSGLGNYNEQFF. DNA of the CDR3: TGTGCCAGCAGTGAAACTGGGGGAACTAGCGGGCTTGGGAACTACAATGAGCAGTTCTTC.

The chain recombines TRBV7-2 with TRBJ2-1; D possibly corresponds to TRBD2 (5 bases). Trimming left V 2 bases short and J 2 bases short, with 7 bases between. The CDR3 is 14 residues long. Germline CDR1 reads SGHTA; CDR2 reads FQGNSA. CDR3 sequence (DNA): TGTGCCAGCAGCTTATCCGGGGCCTACAATGAGCAGTTCTTC. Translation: CASSLSGAYNEQFF.

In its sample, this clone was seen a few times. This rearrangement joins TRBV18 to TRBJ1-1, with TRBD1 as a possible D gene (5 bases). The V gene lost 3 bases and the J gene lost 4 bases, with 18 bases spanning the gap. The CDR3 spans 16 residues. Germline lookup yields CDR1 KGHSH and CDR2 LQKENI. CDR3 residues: CASSPRGAGKGTEAFF. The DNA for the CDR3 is TGTGCCAGCTCACCCCGCGGGGCAGGGAAAGGCACTGAAGCTTTCTTT.

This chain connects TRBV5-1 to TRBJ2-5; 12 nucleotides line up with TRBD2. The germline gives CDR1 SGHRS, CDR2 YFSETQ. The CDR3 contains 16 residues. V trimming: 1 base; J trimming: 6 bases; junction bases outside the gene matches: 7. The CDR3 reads CASSLSTSGSGKTQYF. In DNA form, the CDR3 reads TGCGCCAGCAGCTTGTCGACTAGCGGGAGCGGGAAGACCCAGTACTTC.

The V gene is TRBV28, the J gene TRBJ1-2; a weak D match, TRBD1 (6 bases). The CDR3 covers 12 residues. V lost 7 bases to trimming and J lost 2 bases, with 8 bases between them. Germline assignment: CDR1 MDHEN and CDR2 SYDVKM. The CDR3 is CASTGANYGYTF. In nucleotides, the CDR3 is TGTGCCAGCACAGGGGCGAACTATGGCTACACCTTC.

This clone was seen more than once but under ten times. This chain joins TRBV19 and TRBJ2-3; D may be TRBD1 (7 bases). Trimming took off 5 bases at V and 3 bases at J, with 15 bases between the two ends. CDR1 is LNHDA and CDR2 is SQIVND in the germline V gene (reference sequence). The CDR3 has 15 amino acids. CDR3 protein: CASSPGLQGTDTQYF. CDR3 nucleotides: TGTGCCAGTAGTCCAGGACTACAGGGGACAGATACGCAGTATTTT.

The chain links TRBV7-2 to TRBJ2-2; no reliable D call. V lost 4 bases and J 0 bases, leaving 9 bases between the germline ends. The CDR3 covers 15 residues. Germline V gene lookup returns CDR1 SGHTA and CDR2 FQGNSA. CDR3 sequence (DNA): TGTGCCAGCAGCTACCCCTTAGCGAACACCGGGGAGCTGTTTTTT. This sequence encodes CASSYPLANTGELFF. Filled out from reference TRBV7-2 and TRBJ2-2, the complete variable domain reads GAGVSQSPSNKVTEKGKDVELRCDPISGHTALYWYRQSLGQGLEFLIYFQGNSAPDKSGLPSDRFSAERTGGSVSTLTIQRTQQEDSAVYLCASSYPLANTGELFFGEGSRLTVL.

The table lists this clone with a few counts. The CDR3 protein is CASSSSDRYSNQPQHF. The CDR3 nucleotides are TGTGCCAGCAGCTCGTCGGACAGGTATAGCAATCAGCCCCAGCATTTT. The chain recombines TRBV7-2 with TRBJ1-5; the match to TRBD1 covers 7 bases. This CDR3 has 16 residues. Germline assignment: CDR1 SGHTA and CDR2 FQGNSA. With 4 bases clipped from V and 0 bases from J, the junction kept 6 bases outside the gene matches.